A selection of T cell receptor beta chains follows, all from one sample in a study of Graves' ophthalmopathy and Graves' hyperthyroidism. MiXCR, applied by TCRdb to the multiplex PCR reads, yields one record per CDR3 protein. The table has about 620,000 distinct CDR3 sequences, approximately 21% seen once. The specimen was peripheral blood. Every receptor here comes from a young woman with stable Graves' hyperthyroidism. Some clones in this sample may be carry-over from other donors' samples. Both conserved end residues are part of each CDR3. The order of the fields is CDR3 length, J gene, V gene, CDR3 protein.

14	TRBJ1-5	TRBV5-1	CASSPDRTNQPQHF
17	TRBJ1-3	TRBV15	CATSRNRRLGRENTIYF
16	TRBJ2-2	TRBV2	CASSDSGGGATGELFF
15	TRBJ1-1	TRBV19	CASSIWGRGDTEAFF
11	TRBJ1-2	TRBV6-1	CASGDSGDSAF
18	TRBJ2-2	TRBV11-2	CASSPNPGLAGVAGELFF
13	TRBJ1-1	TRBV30	CALARGRNTEAFF
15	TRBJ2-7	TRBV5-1	CASSLSGESSYEQYF
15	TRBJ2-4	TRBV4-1	CASSRTAVAKNIQYF
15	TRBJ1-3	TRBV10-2	CASSDGTARGNTIYF
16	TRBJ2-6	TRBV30	CAWRATPGTGANVLTF
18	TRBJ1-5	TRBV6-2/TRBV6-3	CASSRSGLDLYSNQPQHF
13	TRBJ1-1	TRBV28	CASSLTGDTEACF
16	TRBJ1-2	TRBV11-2	CASSSSHSLVGYGYTF
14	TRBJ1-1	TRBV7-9	CASITWGSDTEAFF
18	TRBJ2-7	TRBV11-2	CASSLEWAASGSWYEQYF
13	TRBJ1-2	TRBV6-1	CASSQGPNYGYTF
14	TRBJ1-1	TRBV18	CASSPKTGTHEAFF
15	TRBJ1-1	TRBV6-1	CASTHRQGTTTEAFF
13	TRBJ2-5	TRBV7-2	CASSSGRQETQYF
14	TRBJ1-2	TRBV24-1	CATSDSASNYGYTF
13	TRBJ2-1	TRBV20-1	CSAIPLVWYEQFF
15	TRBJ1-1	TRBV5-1	CASSQVAHQNTEAFF
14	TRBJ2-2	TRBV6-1	CASRRGAETGELFF
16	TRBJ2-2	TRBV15	CATSRGASGLDGELFF
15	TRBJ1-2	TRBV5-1	CASSSRTGASYGYTF
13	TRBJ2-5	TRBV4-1	CASSQETGGPAFF
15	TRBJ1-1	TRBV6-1	CASSEVRTENTEAFF
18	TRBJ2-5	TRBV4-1	CASSQERMSAGFQETQYF
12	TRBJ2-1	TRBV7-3	CASGRGGYEQFF
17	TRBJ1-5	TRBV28	CASSPPLGRSSNQPQHF
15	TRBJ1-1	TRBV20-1	CSASEGQTENTEAFF
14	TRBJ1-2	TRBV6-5	CASSYSVRDYGYTF
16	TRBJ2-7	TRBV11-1	CASSPETGKAVNEQYF
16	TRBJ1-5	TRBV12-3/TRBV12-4	CASSPRTGRLNQPQHF
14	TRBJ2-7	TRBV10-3	CAIRLARTSYEQYF
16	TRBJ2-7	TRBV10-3	CAIRDLSSGQGNEQYF
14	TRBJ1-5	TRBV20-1	CSAREPVSNQPQHF
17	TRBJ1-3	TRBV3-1	CASSQDGIWTSGNTIYF
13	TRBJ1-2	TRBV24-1	CATSDTRTWGYTF
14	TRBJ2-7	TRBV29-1	CSVVGTGGPYEQYF
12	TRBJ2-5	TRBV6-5	CASSYRIETQYF
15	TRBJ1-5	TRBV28	CASSPRGLGNQPQHF
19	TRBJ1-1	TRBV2	CASSARTRTGGGFDTEAFF
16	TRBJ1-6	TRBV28	CASSLGISRAYSHLHF
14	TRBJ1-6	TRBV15	CATSPGTENSPLHF
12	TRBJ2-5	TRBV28	CATLTGQETQYF
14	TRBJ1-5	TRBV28	CASSSRQGRQPQHF
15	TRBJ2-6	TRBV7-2	CASSPESSGANVLTF